The clone carrying this T cell receptor delta chain was seen only a few times. With only one base between it and a far larger clone, this is likely a read error. The identical CDR3 is also encoded by other nucleotide sequences in the sample. This entry is derived from a study of gamma-delta T cells after stem cell transplantation. TCRdb reran clone calling via CATT on the RT-PCR reads. The repertoire holds roughly 1,700 delta-chain clones, with approximately 3.9% as singletons. This TCR derives from a human donor. It is not recorded whose cells these are; they may come from a transplant donor. Material: gamma-delta T cells.

CDR3 bases: TGTGCTCTTGGGGAACGCTTCCTGCCGTGGGGGATACCCGAGTACACCGATAAACTCATCTTT. Translation: CALGERFLPWGIPEYTDKLIF. This sequence joins TRDV1 and TRDJ1, with 10 bases fitting TRDD3. Germline-derived CDR1 and CDR2 are TSWWSYY and QGS. This CDR3 is built from 21 residues. J lost 0 bases, V lost 1 base, and 17 bases had no gene match.